Shown below are 14 T cell receptor beta chains from a single sample sequenced in a study of T cell responses to AZD1222 COVID-19 vaccine (dated by TCRdb to about 2021). The time point label, read with the paper, signifies: about 28 days (+/-7) after the second vaccine dose. The library was obtained by the immunoSEQ multiplex PCR assay. In TCRdb, the immuneACCESS table is reduced to in-frame sequences with V and J assigned. These tables do not hold every clone; where another copy was compared, an unresolved V gene accounts for under half, and the others remain unexplained. The sample records 150,000 to 200,000 clones, 94% of which are singletons. Of the sample, approximately 1.5% falls within the top ten clones. Sequencing was performed on peripheral blood, taken 28 days after the second AZD1222 dose. These receptors were taken from an adult who received the AZD1222 COVID-19 vaccine.

This clone was seen only a few times. The chain is built from TRBV3-1 (or the pseudogene TRBV3-2) and TRBJ1-6, with D unclear. The CDR3 is 14 amino acids. CDR1 is LGHDT and CDR2 is YNNKEL in the germline V gene (reference sequence). Trimming shortened V by 2 bases and J by 8 bases, and 10 bases separated the two germline ends. CDR3 nucleotide sequence: TGTGCCAGCAGCCAAAGTGGCGGGGATTCACCCCTCCACTTT. Its protein is CASSQSGGDSPLHF.

CDR3 nucleotides: TGTGCCAGCAGCTTAGTCGCCGGTTCCTACGAGCAGTACTTC. Translation: CASSLVAGSYEQYF. V is TRBV7-2 and J is TRBJ2-7, with D unclear. Trimming stripped 1 base from V and 1 base from J, with 8 bases between. The CDR3 has 14 residues. CDR1 and CDR2 (germline): SGHTA, FQGNSA. Full variable domain (rest looked up from reference TRBV7-2 and TRBJ2-7): GAGVSQSPSNKVTEKGKDVELRCDPISGHTALYWYRQSLGQGLEFLIYFQGNSAPDKSGLPSDRFSAERTGGSVSTLTIQRTQQEDSAVYLCASSLVAGSYEQYFGPGTRLTVT.

V is TRBV6-6 and J is TRBJ1-4, with 9 bases identical to TRBD1. The germline V gene has CDR1 MNHNY and CDR2 SVGAGI (reference sequence). The CDR3 has 15 amino acids. Trimming at V came to 7 bases and at J to 6 bases, leaving 9 bases not matched to a gene. The CDR3 reads CASNLPGQGDEKLFF. DNA of the CDR3: TGTGCCAGCAATTTACCGGGACAGGGTGATGAAAAACTGTTTTTT.

V gene TRBV2 combines with J gene TRBJ2-1; 8 nucleotides align to TRBD2. Germline V gives CDR1 SNHLY, CDR2 FYNNEI. The CDR3 contains 16 residues. V gave up 4 bases and J gave up 4 bases; unmatched junction bases: 9. The CDR3 loop is CASSGASGLDYNEQFF. The CDR3 DNA sequence: TGTGCCAGCAGTGGGGCTAGCGGGCTTGATTACAATGAGCAGTTCTTC.

The CDR3, as DNA: TGTGCCAGCAGTTATCCTAACACCGGGGAGCTGTTTTTT. Its protein product is CASSYPNTGELFF. This chain joins TRBV28 and TRBJ2-2; D uncertain. Germline CDR1 is MDHEN and CDR2 is SYDVKM. The CDR3 contains 13 residues. Trimming left V 4 bases short and J 2 bases short, with 5 bases between.

The J gene is TRBJ1-2, the V gene TRBV6-6; possible D gene TRBD1, 5 bases. CDR1 and CDR2 from the germline V gene are MNHNY and SVGAGI (reference sequence). Trimming removed 0 bases at V and 8 bases at J, with 16 bases between. This CDR3 comprises 15 residues. Here the CDR3 reads CASSYSTGQGGGYTF. CDR3 coding DNA: TGTGCCAGCAGTTACTCGACGGGGCAGGGCGGAGGCTACACCTTC.

The chain employs TRBV19 and TRBJ1-1, with D unresolved. There are 16 residues in the CDR3. Germline V lookup: CDR1 LNHDA, CDR2 SQIVND (reference sequence). Trimming stripped 4 bases from V and 1 base from J, with 16 bases between. The CDR3 sequence: CASSRGYRTSNTEAFF. Written as DNA, the CDR3 is TGTGCCAGTAGTAGAGGATACAGAACATCGAACACTGAAGCTTTCTTT. Full variable domain (outside the CDR3, taken from reference TRBV19 and TRBJ1-1): DGGITQSPKYLFRKEGQNVTLSCEQNLNHDAMYWYRQDPGQGLRLIYYSQIVNDFQKGDIAEGYSVSREKKESFPLTVTSAQKNPTAFYLCASSRGYRTSNTEAFFGQGTRLTVV.

This clone has just one count. The V and J genes are TRBV15 and TRBJ2-1, with 11 positions matching TRBD2. The CDR3 runs 15 residues. Looked up from germline, CDR1 is LNHNV and CDR2 is YYDKDF (reference sequence). Germline trimming cut 0 bases from V and 12 bases from J; bases unmatched to any gene: 7. CDR3 in DNA: TGTGCCACCAGCAGAGATCAGAGGCTAGCGGGGGGGCAGTTCTTC. It translates to CATSRDQRLAGGQFF.

The chain has TRBV5-1 and TRBJ2-7; 10 nucleotides align to TRBD1. The CDR3 consists of 14 residues. CDR1 is SGHRS and CDR2 is YFSETQ in the germline V gene. Losses at the gene ends were 3 bases for V and 1 base for J; bases not matched to a gene: 1. Written as DNA, the CDR3 is TGCGCCAGCAGCTGGGGACAGGGGTCCTACGAGCAGTACTTC. This translates into CASSWGQGSYEQYF.

The CDR3 reads CASSRVGSAGGNTIYF. CDR3 nucleotides: TGTGCCAGCAGCCGGGTTGGGAGCGCAGGGGGAAACACCATATATTTT. The chain has TRBV7-2 and TRBJ1-3; TRBD1 is a possible D gene (5 bases). The CDR3 sequence is 16 residues long. Trimming pared 5 bases from V and 4 bases from J, leaving 18 bases between. Germline V gives CDR1 SGHTA, CDR2 FQGNSA.

This chain connects TRBV10-1 to TRBJ1-1, with 7 positions matching TRBD1. This CDR3 is 17 amino acids long. V lost 0 bases and J lost 3; bases outside the gene matches: 10. Per germline, CDR1 WNHNN and CDR2 SYGVQD (reference sequence). This CDR3 is CASSESLKQGRDTEAFF. The CDR3 DNA follows: TGCGCCAGCAGTGAGTCCCTTAAACAGGGGAGGGACACTGAAGCTTTCTTT.

The CDR3 sequence: CASSLRGGGENTEAFF. As DNA, the CDR3 is TGTGCCAGCAGCTTACGAGGGGGCGGTGAGAACACTGAAGCTTTCTTT. The chain links TRBV7-9 to TRBJ1-1, with 7 bases lining up with TRBD1. The CDR3 loop spans 16 amino acids. Germline loops: CDR1 SEHNR, CDR2 FQNEAQ (reference sequence). With V trimmed by 2 bases and J by 1 base, 7 bases remained unmatched.

The chain uses TRBV6-6 and TRBJ1-5, with 10 nucleotides matching TRBD1. V was pared by 5 bases and J by 2 bases, with 6 bases of the junction left unmatched. The CDR3 is 16 amino acids. Germline-derived CDR1 and CDR2 are MNHNY and SVGAGI (reference sequence). Written as DNA, the CDR3 is TGTGCCAGCAGTCCGCAAGGGACAGGGGGCAATCAGCCCCAGCATTTT. Its translation is CASSPQGTGGNQPQHF.

CDR3 region: CASSQNRGLAFHEQYF. The DNA for the CDR3 is TGTGCCAGCAGCCAAAACCGGGGACTAGCGTTCCACGAGCAGTACTTC. This sequence joins TRBV3-1 (or the pseudogene TRBV3-2) and TRBJ2-7; 10 nucleotides match TRBD2. Germline V CDR1 and CDR2: LGHDT, YNNKEL (reference sequence). The CDR3 runs 16 residues. The V segment lost 2 bases and the J segment 5 bases; nucleotides outside the gene matches: 9.